This T cell receptor beta chain was found in a study of shared clonotypes between healthy human individuals (dated by TCRdb to the early 2020s). Broadly, across the study: A couple of women and a few men aged 18 to 49 years were included in the cohort. Per donor, three plates each were used for CD4 naive and CD4 memory, two for CD8 naive, and one for CD8 memory. To estimate repertoire size and how much clonotype sharing occurs between individuals, the study deeply sequenced the blood TCR repertoires of five or six healthy adults. Libraries were prepared and TCR repertoires were sequenced by different laboratories using diverse techniques, in order to increase sequencing depth and limit assay-specific biases. Each donor's leukapheresis produced roughly between roughly 0.94 and 9.5 billion PBMCs.

V sheds 3 bases and J sheds 0 bases, leaving 8 bases between their ends. CDR1 and CDR2, per the germline V gene, are SGHTA and FQGNSA. The CDR3 sequence holds 14 residues, the cysteine and phenylalanine included. Of all the DNA, just the CDR3 is kept, 42 bases in frame from base 1. Here is what the overall study found, with its caveats: Sharing across a few donors was observed for around 5% of naive CD4, over 3% of naive CD8, roughly 2.3% of memory CD4, and around 0.42% of memory CD8 clonotypes. Rarefaction of sorted-subset datasets indicated incomplete sequencing despite the large sequencing depth. Based on pairwise subsampling, the degree of clonotype sharing among donors was expected to be affected by sequencing depth. Because the study included only a small number of donors, the genetic and exposure-history diversity represented was limited. Compared with non-shared clonotypes, the clonotypes found in all four sorted-subset donors had higher generation probabilities. Sampling was restricted to blood, and TCR repertoires in tissue are likely to differ from TCR repertoires in blood. Larger estimated clonotype richness was generally found for naive subsets than for memory subsets.

Using the deep immunoSEQ assay, multiplex PCR amplified TCR CDR3 regions from genomic DNA. Extracted genomic DNA from each cell subset was spread evenly across all wells of several immunoSEQ 96-well plates, with each plate serving as a replicate. For sorted subsets, around 0.2 ug of genomic DNA, equivalent to tens of thousands of T cell genomes, went into each replicate PCR. The purified libraries were quantified using a Qubit 3.0 fluorometer, sized with a Bioanalyzer 2100, and then quantified again using the KAPA Library Quantification kit. Every immunoSEQ 96-well plate was sequenced on a dedicated single-read 150-cycle Illumina NextSeq 550 flow cell. On the authors' methods: The immunoSEQ output contained only junctional sequences without quality scores, so filtering could not match that applied to full-length reads. Sequences were annotated with PyIR, a Python wrapper for IgBLAST v1.9, using IMGT germline references to assign V/J genes and CDR3. Reads with weak V/J assignments (E-value above 1e-6), missing CDR3, stop codons, out-of-frame junctions, or ambiguous translated residues were removed. V3J clonotypes were defined by identical inferred V gene, J gene, and CDR3 amino acid sequence. Percentage overlap between repertoires was computed as shared unique clonotypes divided by the size of the smaller repertoire. Three approaches were used to assess repertoire richness: RTK rarefaction, the Chao1 estimator, and Recon v2.1 estimates of unobserved clonotypes. OLGA was used to compute generation probabilities for all TCRbeta clonotypes that the gDNA method yielded from several donors. TCRdb holds this immuneACCESS table with in-frame rearrangements only. Some clones are missing; in checked studies, unresolved V genes explain under half, and the rest has no known cause. V, J and clone size are those of that table, while D and trimming were read from the DNA. This sample is represented by under 600,000 clones; 97% of them were singletons. 0.055% to 0.07% of the sample is held by the ten biggest clonotypes.

The donors were healthy, HIV-negative adults who had no recently reported acute infections or vaccinations. Only Caucasian adults living in Nashville, Tennessee, USA were represented among the donors. CD4+ T cells were enriched by magnetic negative selection, after which naive cells were positively selected on CD45RA and the negative fraction was taken as the memory subset. Blood was obtained by leukapheresis, after which PBMCs were separated by Ficoll-Histopaque density gradient centrifugation and cryopreserved in liquid nitrogen vapor phase. Purity and quantity of every magnetically sorted T cell population were checked by analytical flow cytometry. From each sorted fraction, genomic DNA was isolated and quantified by UV absorbance on a Nanodrop 2000c. About this clone itself: No cognate antigen has been identified for it. Base qualities are missing; no much larger clone stands one base away.

Sequenced material: naive CD4+ T cells sorted from blood. The cell subset or site label, as the study defines it: CD45RA+ positively selected. The chain is made from TRBV7-2 and TRBJ1-1; confidence is insufficient to name the D gene. The sequence was obtained from a woman between 25 and 40 years old in good health. The base sequence is TGTGCCAGCAGCTTTGGAGGGCTGAACACTGAAGCTTTCTTT. Its protein product is CASSFGGLNTEAFF.